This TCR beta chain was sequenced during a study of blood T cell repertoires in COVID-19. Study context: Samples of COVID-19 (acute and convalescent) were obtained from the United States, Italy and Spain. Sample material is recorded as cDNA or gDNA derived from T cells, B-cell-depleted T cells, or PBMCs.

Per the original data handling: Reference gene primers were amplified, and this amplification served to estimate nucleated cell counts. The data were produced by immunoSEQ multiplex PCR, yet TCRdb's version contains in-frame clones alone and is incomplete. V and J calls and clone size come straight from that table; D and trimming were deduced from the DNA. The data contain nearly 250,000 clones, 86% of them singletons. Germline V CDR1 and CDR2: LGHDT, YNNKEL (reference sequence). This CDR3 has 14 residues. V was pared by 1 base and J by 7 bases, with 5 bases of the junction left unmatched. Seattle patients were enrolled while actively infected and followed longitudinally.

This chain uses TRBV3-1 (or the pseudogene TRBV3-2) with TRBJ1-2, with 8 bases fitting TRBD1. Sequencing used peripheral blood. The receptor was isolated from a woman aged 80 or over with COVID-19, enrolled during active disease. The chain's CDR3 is CASSQAPGGLGYTF. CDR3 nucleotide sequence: TGTGCCAGCAGCCAAGCCCCAGGGGGCCTTGGCTACACCTTC.